Sequencing of this T cell receptor beta chain was carried out in a study of blood T cell repertoires in COVID-19. Trimming at V came to 4 bases and at J to 4 bases, leaving 3 bases not matched to a gene. The CDR3 loop spans 14 amino acids. Germline CDR1 SNHLY, CDR2 FYNNEI. Profiled with immunoSEQ multiplex PCR; TCRdb holds only in-frame clones, not every one. Among about 230,000 clones listed, 85% to 90% were seen once. The rearrangement uses TRBV2 and TRBJ2-1; 8 bases are shared with TRBD2. The origin of this receptor is a man younger than 30 who had recovered from COVID-19. Sequencing was performed on PBMCs or T cells enriched from blood (not recorded which). The CDR3, as DNA: TGTGCCAGCAGTGCACTAGCGGAGTACAATGAGCAGTTCTTC. Translated, it gives CASSALAEYNEQFF.